The TCR beta chain under discussion was sequenced for a study of T cell changes during pregnancy in multiple sclerosis. TCRdb's copy holds only in-frame clones and misses some; the assay was immunoSEQ multiplex PCR. The sample comprises 35,000 to 45,000 clones, about 85% of which are singletons, and roughly 0.9% rests with the top ten. This CDR3 contains 16 residues. Trimming left V 6 bases short and J 0 bases short, with 17 bases between. The germline CDR1 and CDR2 sequences are MNHEY and SMNVEV (reference sequence). This clonotype was obtained from a female donor with multiple sclerosis, enrolled in a pregnancy study. The specimen was CD4+ T cells from peripheral blood mononuclear cells, collected after pregnancy. The genes are TRBV27 and TRBJ1-1; D is perhaps TRBD1 (6 bases). This chain's CDR3 is CASSPGRGIVNTEAFF. In DNA form, the CDR3 reads TGTGCCAGCAGCCCAGGCAGGGGTATTGTGAACACTGAAGCTTTCTTT.